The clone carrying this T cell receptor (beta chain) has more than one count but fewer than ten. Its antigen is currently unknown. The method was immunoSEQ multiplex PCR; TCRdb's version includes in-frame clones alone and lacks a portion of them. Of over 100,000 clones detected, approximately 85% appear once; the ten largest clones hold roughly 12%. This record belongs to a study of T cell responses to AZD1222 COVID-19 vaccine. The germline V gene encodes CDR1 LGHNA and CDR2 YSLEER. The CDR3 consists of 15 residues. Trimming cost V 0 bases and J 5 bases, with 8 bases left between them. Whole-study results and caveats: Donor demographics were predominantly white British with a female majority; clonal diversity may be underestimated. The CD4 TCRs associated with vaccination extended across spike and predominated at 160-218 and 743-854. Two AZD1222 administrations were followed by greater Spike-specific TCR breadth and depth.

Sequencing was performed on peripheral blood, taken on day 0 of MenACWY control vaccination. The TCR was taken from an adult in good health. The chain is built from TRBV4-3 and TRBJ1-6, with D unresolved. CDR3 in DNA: TGCGCCAGCAGCCAAGATAACAGCAATAATTCACCCCTCCACTTT. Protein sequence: CASSQDNSNNSPLHF.